The 5 T cell receptor beta chains below come from one sample, sequenced in a study of cytomegalovirus exposure and HLA in healthy donors. Primers: 60 Vbeta forward and 13 Jbeta reverse. Libraries were prepared by immunoSEQ multiplex PCR; TCRdb keeps only in-frame clonotypes and omits some of them. Counted here are about 130,000 clones, 76% occurring once; the ten biggest clones make up 2.5% to 3.5%. Sequenced material: PBMCs. The receptors stem from a man aged 35 to 55 in good health and CMV-seronegative.

The rearrangement links TRBV29-1 to TRBJ1-2, with TRBD1 matching 7 bases. Germline V gene sequence: CDR1 SQVTM, CDR2 ANQGSEA. The J segment lost 6 bases and the V segment lost 4 bases, leaving 5 bases of the junction unmatched. This CDR3 region has 12 residues. In DNA, the CDR3 is TGCAGCGTTGGAGGGACAGAAGATGGCTACACCTTC. The encoded protein is CSVGGTEDGYTF.

The V gene is TRBV6-6, the J gene TRBJ1-5; TRBD1 aligns across 8 bases. V dropped 6 bases and J dropped 3; count of bases not matched to a gene: 10. The CDR3 totals 16 residues. Germline V gene lookup returns CDR1 MNHNY and CDR2 SVGAGI (reference sequence). The CDR3 loop is CASSPPGQGLNQPQHF. In DNA form, the CDR3 reads TGTGCCAGCAGCCCTCCTGGACAGGGCCTCAATCAGCCCCAGCATTTT.

This sequence joins TRBV4-1 and TRBJ2-3; TRBD2 matches at 9 bases. Per the germline V gene, CDR1 is MGHRA and CDR2 is YSYEKL. V trimming: 4 bases; J trimming: 4 bases; junction bases outside the gene matches: 9. The CDR3 length is 16 residues. DNA for the CDR3: TGCGCCAGCAGCCGCTTAGCGGGAGTAGGGGCAGATACGCAGTATTTT. This gives the protein CASSRLAGVGADTQYF.

This clone was detected only a few times. The chain uses TRBV28 and TRBJ2-7; 8 nucleotides align to TRBD2. CDR1 and CDR2 from the germline V gene are MDHEN and SYDVKM. The CDR3 runs 14 residues. With 7 bases clipped from V and 6 bases from J, the junction kept 11 bases outside the gene matches. The CDR3 here is CASTPGTRGGEQYF. Here the CDR3 DNA reads TGTGCCAGCACCCCGGGGACTAGAGGTGGCGAGCAGTACTTC. The variable domain in full, completed from reference TRBV28 and TRBJ2-7, reads DVKVTQSSRYLVKRTGEKVFLECVQDMDHENMFWYRQDPGLGLRLIYFSYDVKMKEKGDIPEGYSVSREKKERFSLILESASTNQTSMYLCASTPGTRGGEQYFGPGTRLTVT.

The rearrangement links TRBV30 to TRBJ1-6, with TRBD1 as a possible D gene (5 bases). The germline gives CDR1 GTSNPN, CDR2 SVGIG (reference sequence). The length of the CDR3 is 16 residues. The ends were cut back, 2 bases at V and 0 bases at J, with 11 bases in the middle. CDR3 sequence reads: CAWSRGLSSYNSPLHF. As DNA, the CDR3 is TGTGCCTGGAGTAGGGGCCTTAGCTCCTATAATTCACCCCTCCACTTT. The full variable domain, completed using reference TRBV30 and TRBJ1-6, is SQTIHQWPATLVQPVGSPLSLECTVEGTSNPNLYWYRQAAGRGLQLLFYSVGIGQISSEVPQNLSASRPQDRQFILSSKKLLLSDSGFYLCAWSRGLSSYNSPLHFGNGTRLTVT.